The 4 T cell receptor beta chains below all came from one sample that was sequenced in a study of blood T cells in healthy people across ages. The second PCR ran roughly 7 to 12 cycles with a sample-barcoded 5' primer and J-beta primers. TCRdb re-derived calls from the 5' RACE reads in MiXCR, one entry per CDR3 protein. The repertoire includes around 820,000 distinct CDR3 sequences, roughly 25% of them detected once, and around 3.6% sits in the top ten. These sequences were also reported in another study, on T cells of mothers and their children.

Sequencing used blood. These receptors were taken from a boy younger than 18 in good health.

This clonotype was seen only a few times. V usage is TRBV20-1 and J usage is TRBJ1-2, with D possibly being TRBD1 (6 bases). Germline V gives CDR1 DFQATT, CDR2 SNEGSKA (reference sequence). V was shortened by 5 bases and J by 8 bases, with 12 bases between the two germline ends. The CDR3 runs to 11 residues. This CDR3 is CSAQQGGGYTF. The DNA for the CDR3 is TGCAGTGCTCAACAGGGAGGCGGCTACACCTTC.

The chain recombines TRBV11-2 with TRBJ2-5, with 7 positions matching TRBD2. The CDR3 consists of 15 residues. V lost 4 bases to trimming and J lost 5 bases; unmatched junction nucleotides: 10. Germline V gene lookup returns CDR1 SGHAT and CDR2 FQNNGV. The CDR3 here is CASSSGWGGKETQYF. CDR3 nucleotides: TGTGCCAGCAGCTCAGGGTGGGGGGGAAAGGAGACCCAGTACTTC.

The chain is built from TRBV20-1 and TRBJ2-7; 7 positions agree with TRBD1. Germline assignment: CDR1 DFQATT and CDR2 SNEGSKA (reference sequence). V shed 3 bases, J shed 9 bases, and the junction held 14 bases outside the gene matches. This CDR3 is 14 amino acids long. The CDR3 bases are TGCAGTGCTAGGGCCGGGACAGTCTGGTTGGGGCAGTACTTC. Translating gives CSARAGTVWLGQYF.

The chain combines TRBV4-2 with TRBJ1-1; TRBD1 matches at 9 bases. V was pared by 0 bases and J by 2 bases, with 7 bases of the junction left unmatched. Germline CDR1 is LGHNA and CDR2 is YNFKEQ. The CDR3 is 17 residues long. The CDR3 region is CASSQEGQGTYNTEAFF. The CDR3 nucleotides are TGTGCCAGCAGCCAAGAAGGACAGGGGACCTACAACACTGAAGCTTTCTTT.